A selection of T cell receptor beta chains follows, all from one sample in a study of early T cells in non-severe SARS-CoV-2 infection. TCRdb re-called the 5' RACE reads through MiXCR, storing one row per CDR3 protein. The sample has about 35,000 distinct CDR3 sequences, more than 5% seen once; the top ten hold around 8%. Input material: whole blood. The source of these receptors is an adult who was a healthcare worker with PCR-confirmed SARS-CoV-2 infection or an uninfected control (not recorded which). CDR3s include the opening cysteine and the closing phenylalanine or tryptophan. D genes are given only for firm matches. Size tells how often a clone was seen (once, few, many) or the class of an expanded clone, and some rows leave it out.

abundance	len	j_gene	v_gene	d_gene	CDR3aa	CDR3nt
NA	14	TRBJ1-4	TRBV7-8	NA	CASSLVYFGEKLFF	TGTGCCAGCAGCTTAGTTTATTTTGGGGAAAAACTGTTTTTT
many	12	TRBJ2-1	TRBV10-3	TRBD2	CATGGARNEQFF	TGTGCCACCGGGGGGGCGAGGAATGAGCAGTTCTTC
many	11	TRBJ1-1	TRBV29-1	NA	CSVELGTEAFF	TGCAGCGTTGAATTAGGGACTGAAGCTTTCTTT
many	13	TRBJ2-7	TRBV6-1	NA	CASSEIDPDEQYF	TGTGCCAGCAGTGAAATCGACCCTGACGAGCAGTACTTC
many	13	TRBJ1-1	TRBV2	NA	CASSWAEGTEAFF	TGTGCCAGCTCGTGGGCTGAAGGCACTGAAGCTTTCTTT
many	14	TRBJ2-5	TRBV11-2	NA	CASSPVRTQETQYF	TGTGCCAGCAGCCCGGTGCGGACACAAGAGACCCAGTACTTC
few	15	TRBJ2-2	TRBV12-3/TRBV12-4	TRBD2	CASRWTSGGTGELFF	TGTGCCAGCAGATGGACTAGCGGGGGGACCGGGGAGCTGTTTTTT
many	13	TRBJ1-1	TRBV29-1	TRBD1	CSVRTGVNTEAFF	TGCAGCGTGAGGACAGGGGTAAACACTGAAGCTTTCTTT
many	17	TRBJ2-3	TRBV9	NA	CASSVEVRGGRAGTQYF	TGTGCCAGCAGCGTAGAGGTTAGGGGCGGTAGGGCGGGGACGCAGTATTTT
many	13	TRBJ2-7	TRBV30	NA	CAWSISHRSEQYF	TGTGCCTGGAGTATATCCCACAGATCCGAGCAGTACTTC
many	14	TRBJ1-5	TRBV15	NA	CATSSITGWQPQHF	TGTGCCACCAGCAGCATCACAGGGTGGCAGCCCCAGCATTTT
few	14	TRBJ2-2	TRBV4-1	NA	CASSHGVNTGELFF	TGCGCCAGCAGCCATGGGGTGAACACCGGGGAGCTGTTTTTT